This T cell receptor beta chain was retrieved from a study of blood T cell repertoires in COVID-19. About the research overall: Both acute and convalescent COVID-19 samples were obtained from the United States, Italy and Spain. PBMCs, B-cell-depleted T cells, or T cells were the source of the cDNA or gDNA that made up the material.

CDR1 ENHRY and CDR2 SYGVKD come from the germline V gene. J was trimmed by 2 bases and V by 0 bases; bases with no gene match: 5. There are 17 residues in the CDR3. Points on this clone: The sample holds other DNA sequences that translate to the same CDR3.

The data were produced by immunoSEQ multiplex PCR, yet TCRdb's version contains in-frame clones alone and is incomplete. The table shows around 150,000 clones, with roughly 80% occurring only once. What was sequenced was peripheral blood. This TCR came from a woman aged 55-69 years with acute or convalescent COVID-19. This rearrangement joins TRBV10-3 to TRBJ2-3, with 10 bases matching TRBD2. In nucleotides, the CDR3 is TGTGCCATCAGTGAGTCGCCTAGCGGGAGTTCCACAGATACGCAGTATTTT. It yields the protein CAISESPSGSSTDTQYF.